The source of this T cell receptor beta chain is a study of blood T cells in healthy people across ages. This clonotype came up a few times. Its antigen remains unknown. With a J-beta primer mix and a sample-barcoded 5' primer, a second PCR ran 7 to 11 cycles. Using its own MiXCR run on the 5' RACE reads, TCRdb lists one record per CDR3 protein. The sample records around 280,000 distinct CDR3 sequences, 25% to 30% being singletons. Broader study findings: Diversity figures derived from one million T cells were judged to underestimate the true value.

Germline CDR1 SGHTA, CDR2 FQGNSA. This CDR3 has 14 amino acids. V was trimmed by 5 bases and J by 7 bases, leaving 15 bases between them. The clonotype was recovered from a woman in her 70s in good health. The sequenced sample consisted of blood. J is TRBJ2-1 and V is TRBV7-2; weak D call: TRBD1 (6 bases). DNA for the CDR3: TGTGCCAGCAGCCCTCTTTCTACAGGGAATGAGCAGTTCTTC. The encoded protein is CASSPLSTGNEQFF.